The 8 T cell receptor beta chains reported below all come from one sample, sequenced in a study of T cell repertoires in cytomegalovirus infection. TCRdb called the reads again in MiXCR, with one record for every CDR3 protein. The sample lists 200,000 to 300,000 distinct CDR3 sequences; roughly 6.5% were seen once. Sequences were obtained from PBMCs. The source of these receptors is a human donor in good health (CMV status not recorded). Some clones in this sample may be carry-over from other donors' samples.

This clonotype was recorded at least ten times. The rearrangement uses TRBV12-3 or TRBV12-4 and TRBJ1-5, with D possibly TRBD1 on 5 matching bases. V lost 8 bases and J lost 3, with 20 bases in between. This CDR3 region has 16 residues. For the CDR3, the DNA is TGTGCCAGCCTCGACAGTCTGAATATCGTCAATCAGCCCCAGCATTTT. It is translated as CASLDSLNIVNQPQHF.

This clonotype was counted at least ten times. The rearrangement uses TRBV2 and TRBJ1-2; D might be TRBD1 (6 bases). Germline V gene data show CDR1 as SNHLY and CDR2 as FYNNEI. This CDR3 has 14 amino acids. V lost 2 bases and J lost 3, with 10 bases in between. The CDR3 reads CASSETGSDYGYTF. CDR3 sequence (DNA): TGTGCCAGCAGTGAAACAGGGAGTGACTATGGCTACACCTTC. Full variable domain (outside the CDR3, taken from reference TRBV2 and TRBJ1-2): EPEVTQTPSHQVTQMGQEVILRCVPISNHLYFYWYRQILGQKVEFLVSFYNNEISEKSEIFDDQFSVERPDGSNFTLKIRSTKLEDSAMYFCASSETGSDYGYTFGSGTRLTVV.

This clonotype was counted ten times or more. This chain connects TRBV7-2 to TRBJ1-1, with D perhaps matching TRBD1 (6 bases). Trimming stripped 6 bases from V and 11 bases from J, with 13 bases between. The CDR3 is made up of 11 amino acids. The germline V gene encodes CDR1 SGHTA and CDR2 FQGNSA. CDR3: CASSRTGFAFF. Written as DNA, the CDR3 is TGTGCCAGCAGTCGAACAGGGTTCGCTTTCTTT.

This clonotype has at least ten counts. This chain joins TRBV10-2 and TRBJ1-5; a possible D gene is TRBD1 (5 bases). CDR3 length: 16 amino acids. Germline values: CDR1 WSHSY, CDR2 SAAADI. The V gene lost 3 bases and the J gene lost 3 bases, with 15 bases spanning the gap. CDR3 sequence: CASSDSGPGPNQPQHF. In nucleotides, the CDR3 is TGCGCCAGCAGTGACTCTGGACCGGGACCCAATCAGCCCCAGCATTTT.

This clonotype appeared many times. This chain connects TRBV7-3 to TRBJ1-1; no definite D call. The V end was cut by 1 base, the J end by 3 bases, with 6 bases between. CDR3 size: 13 residues. CDR1 is SGHTA, CDR2 FQGTGA, per germline. For the CDR3, the DNA is TGTGCCAGCAGCTTAATGACCGACACTGAAGCTTTCTTT. It encodes CASSLMTDTEAFF. Variable domain in full (rest from reference TRBV7-3 and TRBJ1-1): GAGVSQTPSNKVTEKGKYVELRCDPISGHTALYWYRQSLGQGPEFLIYFQGTGAADDSGLPNDRFFAVRPEGSVSTLKIQRTERGDSAVYLCASSLMTDTEAFFGQGTRLTVV.

J is TRBJ1-2 and V is TRBV29-1; 7 bases are a match to TRBD1. Germline V lookup: CDR1 SQVTM, CDR2 ANQGSEA. V lost 4 bases, J lost 8 bases, and 16 bases stayed unmatched. This CDR3 spans 15 amino acids. The CDR3 DNA sequence: TGCAGCGTTGTTGGAGAGACAGGGCCTTTTCTAGGCTACACCTTC. Translation: CSVVGETGPFLGYTF. The full variable domain, with the rest looked up from reference TRBV29-1 and TRBJ1-2, is SAVISQKPSRDICQRGTSLTIQCQVDSQVTMMFWYRQQPGQSLTLIATANQGSEATYESGFVIDKFPISRPNLTFSTLTVSNMSPEDSSIYLCSVVGETGPFLGYTFGSGTRLTVV.

A few counts support this clonotype. This rearrangement joins TRBV6-5 to TRBJ1-2, with D unclear. The CDR3 runs to 14 residues. CDR1 MNHEY and CDR2 SVGAGI come from the germline V gene. Trimming pared 0 bases from V and 4 bases from J, leaving 9 bases between. The CDR3 nucleotides read TGTGCCAGCAGTTACTCCGGTGACATCTATGGCTACACCTTC. Its protein is CASSYSGDIYGYTF.

This clonotype occurred a few times. The chain links TRBV3-1 to TRBJ1-2; 8 positions agree with TRBD1. Losses at the gene ends were 7 bases for V and 4 bases for J; bases not matched to a gene: 8. There are 14 residues in the CDR3. Germline V gene lookup returns CDR1 LGHDT and CDR2 YNNKEL (reference sequence). The CDR3 sequence is CASNRAGGGYGYTF. The CDR3 DNA reads as TGTGCCAGCAACAGAGCAGGGGGCGGCTATGGCTACACCTTC.